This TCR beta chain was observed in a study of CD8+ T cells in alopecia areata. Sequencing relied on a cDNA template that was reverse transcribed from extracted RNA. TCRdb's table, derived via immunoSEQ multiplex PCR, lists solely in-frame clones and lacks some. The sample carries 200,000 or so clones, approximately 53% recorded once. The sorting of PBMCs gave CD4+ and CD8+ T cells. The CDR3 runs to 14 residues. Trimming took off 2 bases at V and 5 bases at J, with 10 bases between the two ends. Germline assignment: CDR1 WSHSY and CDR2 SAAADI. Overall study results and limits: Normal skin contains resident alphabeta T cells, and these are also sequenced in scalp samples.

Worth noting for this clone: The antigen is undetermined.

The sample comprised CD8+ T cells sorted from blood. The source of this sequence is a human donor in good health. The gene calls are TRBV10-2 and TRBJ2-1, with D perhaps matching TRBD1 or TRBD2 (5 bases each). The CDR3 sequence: CASSEPGTNNEQFF. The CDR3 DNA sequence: TGCGCCAGCAGTGAGCCAGGGACCAACAATGAGCAGTTCTTC.